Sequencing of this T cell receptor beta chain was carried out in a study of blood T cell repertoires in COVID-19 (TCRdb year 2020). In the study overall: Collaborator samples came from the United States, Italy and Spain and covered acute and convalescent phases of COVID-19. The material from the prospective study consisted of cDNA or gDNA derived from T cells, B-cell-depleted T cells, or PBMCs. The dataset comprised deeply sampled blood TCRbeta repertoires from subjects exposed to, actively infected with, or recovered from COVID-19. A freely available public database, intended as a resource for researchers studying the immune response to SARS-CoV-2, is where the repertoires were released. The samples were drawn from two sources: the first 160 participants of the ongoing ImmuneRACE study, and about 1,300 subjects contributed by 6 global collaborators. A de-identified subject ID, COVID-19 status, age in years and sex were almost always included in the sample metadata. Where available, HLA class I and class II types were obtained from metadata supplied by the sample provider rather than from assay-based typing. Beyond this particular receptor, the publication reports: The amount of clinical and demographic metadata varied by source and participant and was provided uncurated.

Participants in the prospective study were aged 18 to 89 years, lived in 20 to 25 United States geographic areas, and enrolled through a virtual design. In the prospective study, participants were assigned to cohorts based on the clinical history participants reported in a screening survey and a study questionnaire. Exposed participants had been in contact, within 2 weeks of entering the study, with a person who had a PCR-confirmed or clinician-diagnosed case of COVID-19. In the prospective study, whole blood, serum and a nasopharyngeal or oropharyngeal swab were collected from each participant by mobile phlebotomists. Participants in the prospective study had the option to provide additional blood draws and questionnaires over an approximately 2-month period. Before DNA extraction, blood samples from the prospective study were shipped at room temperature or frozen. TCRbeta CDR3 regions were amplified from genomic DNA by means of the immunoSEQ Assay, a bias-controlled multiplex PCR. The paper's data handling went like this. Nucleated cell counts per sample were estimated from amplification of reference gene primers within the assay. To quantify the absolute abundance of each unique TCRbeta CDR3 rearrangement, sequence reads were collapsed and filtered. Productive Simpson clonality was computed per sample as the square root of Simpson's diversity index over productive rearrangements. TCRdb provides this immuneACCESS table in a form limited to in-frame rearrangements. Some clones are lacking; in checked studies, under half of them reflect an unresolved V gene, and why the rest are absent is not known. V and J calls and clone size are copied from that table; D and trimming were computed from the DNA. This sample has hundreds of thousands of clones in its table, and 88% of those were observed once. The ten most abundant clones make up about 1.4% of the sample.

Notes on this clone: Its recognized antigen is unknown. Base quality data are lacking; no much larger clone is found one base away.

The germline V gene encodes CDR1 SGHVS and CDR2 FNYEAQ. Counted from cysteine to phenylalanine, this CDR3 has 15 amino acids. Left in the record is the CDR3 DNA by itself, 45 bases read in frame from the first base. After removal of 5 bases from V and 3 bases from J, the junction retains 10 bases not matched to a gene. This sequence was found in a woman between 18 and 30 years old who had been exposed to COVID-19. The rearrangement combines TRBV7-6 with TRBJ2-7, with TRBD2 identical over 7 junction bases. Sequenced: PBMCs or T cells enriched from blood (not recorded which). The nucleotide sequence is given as TGTGCCAGCAGCCTCGGGGGAGGGTCCTTCTACGAGCAGTACTTC. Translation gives CASSLGGGSFYEQYF.